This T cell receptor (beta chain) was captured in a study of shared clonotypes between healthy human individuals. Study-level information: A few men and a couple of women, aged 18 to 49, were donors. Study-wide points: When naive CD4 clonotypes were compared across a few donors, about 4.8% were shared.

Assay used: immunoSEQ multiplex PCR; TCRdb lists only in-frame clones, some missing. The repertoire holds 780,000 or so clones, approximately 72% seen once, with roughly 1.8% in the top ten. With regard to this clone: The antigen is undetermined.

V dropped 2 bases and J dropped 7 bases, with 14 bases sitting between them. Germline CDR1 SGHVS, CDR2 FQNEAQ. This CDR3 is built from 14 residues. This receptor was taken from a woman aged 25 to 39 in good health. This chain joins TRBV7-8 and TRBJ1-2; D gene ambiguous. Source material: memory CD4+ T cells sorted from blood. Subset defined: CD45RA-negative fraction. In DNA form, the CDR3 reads TGTGCCAGCAGCTTACTTATATTGGGGTCTGGCTACACCTTC. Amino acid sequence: CASSLLILGSGYTF.